The clone carrying this T cell receptor beta chain was counted only a few times. What it recognizes is unknown. This sample is drawn from a study of beta chain features in type 1 diabetes. As every portion of the isolated RNA was reverse transcribed, the sequencing read expressed TCRB transcripts. Method: immunoSEQ multiplex PCR; TCRdb's copy keeps in-frame clones and lacks some. This table holds over 200,000 clones, approximately 11% found once. Study observations and caveats: Any PCR bias toward short templates would affect both groups alike. Highly expressing activated T cells could be over-counted with a cDNA template. Shortening that was moderate but significant affected the TCRB CDR3s of Type 1 diabetes patients in all four CD4+ subsets. Insertions at VDJ junctions were less frequent in type 1 diabetes patients. These patients also deleted more nucleotides at the same junctions. The naive, central memory and Treg TCRB repertoires looked more alike in patients than they did in healthy donors.

This receptor was obtained from a young man with type 1 diabetes. Sample: naive CD4+ T cells from blood.

The CDR3: CASSARDRDPNSPLHF. CDR3 DNA sequence: TGTGCCAGCAGCGCTCGAGACAGGGACCCTAATTCACCCCTCCACTTT. The J gene is TRBJ1-6, the V gene TRBV9; 7 positions agree with TRBD1. CDR1 is SGDLS and CDR2 is YYNGEE in the germline V gene. The CDR3 runs 16 residues. The V segment lost 3 bases and the J segment 6 bases; nucleotides outside the gene matches: 9.